This T cell receptor (beta chain) was observed in a study of T-cell reconstitution after alpha-beta-depleted transplantation in children. Study outcomes and limitations: About two months after transplant, alpha-beta T cells reportedly came from several hundred expanded graft clones. T cells produced anew were the main source of T-cell counts and diversity one year after transplant. The high TCRbeta diversity at day 60 in some patients came from surviving recipient T cells and thymic progenitors.

The authors prepared the TCRbeta library with unique molecular identifiers. Using its own MiXCR run on the PCR reads, TCRdb lists one record per CDR3 protein. The sample has some 830,000 distinct CDR3 sequences; less than 20% are singletons. This clonotype has a handful of counts. The antigen remains unidentified. Germline values: CDR1 LGHDT, CDR2 YNNKEL (reference sequence). This CDR3 spans 16 amino acids. Trimming took 7 bases from V and 7 from J, leaving 24 bases between them. The starting material was PBMCs, mostly from graft donor cells, obtained 360 days after TCRalphabeta/CD19-depleted stem cell transplant. The chain recombines TRBV3-1 with TRBJ2-3; D gene ambiguous. This clonotype was obtained from a male patient younger than 18 who had a stem cell transplant for acute lymphoblastic leukemia, so the T cells may come from the graft donor. CDR3 loop: CASTPQAQSSTYTQYF. The DNA of the CDR3 is TGTGCCAGCACCCCTCAGGCCCAATCCTCCACGTATACGCAGTATTTT.